This T cell receptor (beta chain) is drawn from a study of shared clonotypes between healthy human individuals. Study-level points and caveats: Memory subsets had estimated richness that was generally smaller than that of naive subsets.

The protocol was immunoSEQ multiplex PCR, while the TCRdb copy is restricted to in-frame clones and leaves out a portion. Of about 2.1 million clones in the sample, just under 95% were seen once. The naive CD8 fraction comprised CD45RO-negative cells positively selected for CCR7 and excluded terminally differentiated effector memory CD45RA+ cells. About this clone: Its target is not known.

The germline V gene encodes CDR1 MNHEY and CDR2 SMNVEV (reference sequence). The V and J ends lost 3 bases and 0 bases, in that order; junction bases with no gene match: 10. The CDR3 spans 19 residues. The gene calls are TRBV27 and TRBJ2-6; 8 bases are a match to TRBD1. The sequenced material came from naive CD8+ T cells from PBMCs. The receptor was isolated from a man aged 18-30 years in good health. Some clones in this sample may be carry-over from other donors' samples. CDR3 sequence reads: CASSFFRTGISSGANVLTF. For the CDR3, the DNA is TGTGCCAGCAGTTTTTTCCGGACAGGGATTAGCTCTGGGGCCAACGTCCTGACTTTC.